The sequence of this T cell receptor (beta chain) was determined in a study of sequential checkpoint blockade in melanoma. General study points: About 30 times likelier clinical benefit followed increased tumor T-cell fraction and clonality. PD-L1 staining and CD8+ counts, not mutational load, tracked tumor T-cell clonality.

Libraries were prepared by immunoSEQ multiplex PCR; TCRdb keeps only in-frame clonotypes and omits some of them. Among some 7,500 clones listed, around a quarter were seen once. On this clone: No antigen is known for it. A junction boundary mismatches the germline segment, possibly from a read error.

Germline V gene data show CDR1 as WSHSY and CDR2 as SAAADI. The CDR3 totals 14 residues. Treatment reported: randomized to nivolumab then ipilimumab (arm A) or the reverse (arm B). None of the patients previously received DNA-damaging chemotherapy. The source material was tumor tissue (inferred from file names), sampled from a patient given nivolumab and ipilimumab in sequence. The V call is TRBV10-2, the J call TRBJ2-7; TRBD2 is a possible D gene (6 bases). The clonotype originates from a human donor with melanoma. DNA for the CDR3: TGCGCCATCAGTAACGCCGGGGGAATTGACGAGCAGTACTTC. Translated, it gives CAISNAGGIDEQYF.